This TCR beta chain originates from a study of Graves' ophthalmopathy and Graves' hyperthyroidism (dated 2018 in TCRdb). Some background on the complete study: Hyperthyroidism was defined as stable when no progression to ophthalmopathy occurred within 18 months of follow-up. TCR beta repertoire signatures were used to distinguish Graves' ophthalmopathy from Graves' hyperthyroidism and to predict progression to ophthalmopathy. In total, 135 blood samples were TCR-sequenced: approximately 42 ophthalmopathy, some 72 hyperthyroidism and 17 hyperthyroidism-to-ophthalmopathy patients. To explore V-J signatures that separate ophthalmopathy from hyperthyroidism, a discovery set of 95 to 100 patients was enrolled, consisting of fewer than 45 with ophthalmopathy and about 60 with stable hyperthyroidism. For independent validation, a separate cohort was made up of approximately 19 hyperthyroidism patients plus 17 patients who later progressed from hyperthyroidism to ophthalmopathy. In about six hyperthyroidism patients, the T-cell repertoires found in thyroid tissue were compared with those found in blood. Following sampling, methimazole starting at 30 mg daily was administered to hyperthyroidism patients, and high-dose intravenous methylprednisolone was administered to ophthalmopathy patients.

This clonotype has at least ten counts. Its antigen is currently not known. No quality values exist for individual bases; no much larger clone is one base distant. The full study reports these points: No statistical method was used to predetermine the sample size, and group allocation was not hidden from the investigators. In validation, the model predicted ophthalmopathy progression with nearly 71% sensitivity and approximately 75% specificity; fewer than 15 predicted patients were CT-confirmed with GO in a median of about 6.2 months. Most expanded thyroid clonotypes with a frequency above 0.001 also appeared in blood, which suggests that blood repertoires may reflect the immune response in the thyroid. In cross-validation, the 13-signature model distinguished ophthalmopathy from stable hyperthyroidism with almost 90% sensitivity and around 82% specificity, and in the test set the corresponding values were roughly 80% and 76%.

The germline V gene (reference sequence) provides CDR1 DFQATT and CDR2 SNEGSKA. The CDR3 sequence holds 16 residues, the cysteine and phenylalanine included. Only CDR3 DNA is held: 48 bases, read in frame from base 1. V and J lose 0 bases and 5 bases, and a span of 17 bases separates them. Hyperthyroidism patients were newly diagnosed, with disease duration under 2 months, and aged 18 to 65 years. Patients with other autoimmune diseases, uncontrolled infections, pregnancy or lactation were excluded. Diagnosis was based on clinical symptoms, serum thyroxine, TRAb, thyroid ultrasound and orbital computed tomography. Trizol reagent was used to extract the total RNA, and its quality was then checked on an Agilent 2100 Bioanalyzer. For repertoire sequencing, the TCR beta CDR3 regions were amplified from RNA transcripts. The first round was an RT-PCR using HTBI primers with the Qiagen OneStep RT-PCR kit, and this first round was followed by a second-round multiplex PCR, then size selection and purification. The libraries underwent paired-end sequencing with 100 bp reads on an Illumina HiSeq2000. The original pipeline was this. Reads were processed with SOAPnuke, discarding reads with adapters, uncalled bases, mean Phred below 15, or no exact constant-primer or identifier match. COPE v1.2.5 was used to merge high-quality paired reads. Each unique nucleotide sequence was treated as a clonotype, and MiTCR v1.1 was used to align the clonotypes to the IMGT TRB V, D and J references. Analysis was restricted to V-J combinations with a frequency above 0.0001, which covered 98% to 99.2% of repertoires. A TCR clonal expansion and chaos score per V-J combination was defined as the ratio of F50 clonal expansion to chaos observed in the TCRdist matrix. Welch's t-statistics and random forest were used to narrow the features down to 13 V-J combinations, which were then fed into a naive Bayes classifier. Thyroid-blood repertoire similarity was quantified with the Morisita-Horn index. Using fastp at Q25 and MiXCR, TCRdb reprocessed the public reads and kept productive beta chains. Rows are unified per CDR3 protein, each entry keeping the most common DNA and genes. In this record, the V and J calls reflect TCRdb's handling and not the investigators' own analysis. Within this sample are about 1.1 million distinct CDR3 sequences, with 36% of them counted one time only. The top ten hold 11% of the sample.

The receptor comes from an adult man with Graves' hyperthyroidism. The sequence links TRBV20-1 to TRBJ1-5; a tentative D match to TRBD1 spans 6 bases. Sequencing used peripheral blood or thyroid tissue (not recorded which). The sequenced DNA is TGCAGTGCTAGAGATCCCGTAGGGGGTCGCCATCAGCCCCAGCATTTT. This codes for CSARDPVGGRHQPQHF.